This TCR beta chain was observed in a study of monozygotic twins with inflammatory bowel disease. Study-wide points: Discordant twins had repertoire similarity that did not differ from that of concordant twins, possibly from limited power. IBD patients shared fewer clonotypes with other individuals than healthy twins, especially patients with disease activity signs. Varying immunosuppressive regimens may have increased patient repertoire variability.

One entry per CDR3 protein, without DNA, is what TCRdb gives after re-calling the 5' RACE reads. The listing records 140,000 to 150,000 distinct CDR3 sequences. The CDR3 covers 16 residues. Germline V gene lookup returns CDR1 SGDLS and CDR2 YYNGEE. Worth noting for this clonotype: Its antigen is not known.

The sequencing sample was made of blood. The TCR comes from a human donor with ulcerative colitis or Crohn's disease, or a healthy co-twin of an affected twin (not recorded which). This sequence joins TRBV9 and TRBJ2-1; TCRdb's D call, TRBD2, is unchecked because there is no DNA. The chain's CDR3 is CASSVGASGNYNEQFF. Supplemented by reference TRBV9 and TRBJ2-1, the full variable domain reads DSGVTQTPKHLITATGQRVTLRCSPRSGDLSVYWYQQSLDQGLQFLIQYYNGEERAKGNILERFSAQQFPDLHSELNLSSLELGDSALYFCASSVGASGNYNEQFFGPGTRLTVL.